This is a list of T cell receptor beta chains from one sample in a study of cytomegalovirus exposure and HLA in healthy donors. The data were produced by immunoSEQ multiplex PCR, yet TCRdb's version contains in-frame clones alone and is incomplete. The sample contains 150,000 or so clones, around 70% of which appear only once. Sequencing was performed on PBMCs. The source of these receptors is a male donor in good health and CMV-seronegative. The CDR3 runs from the conserved cysteine through the conserved F or W. Each record gives: D gene, J gene, clone size, V gene, CDR3 protein, CDR3 DNA. The D gene is left open where the match is weak. For some rows the clone size is stated as once, few or many, or as a class when expanded; others skip it.

d_call: TRBD1
j_call: TRBJ2-2
clone_size: -
v_call: TRBV5-1
cdr3_aa: CASSLEGAGELFF
cdr3_nt: TGCGCCAGCAGCTTGGAGGGGGCTGGGGAGCTGTTTTTT

d_call: TRBD1
j_call: TRBJ2-1
clone_size: -
v_call: TRBV28
cdr3_aa: CASSLPGQGYNEQFF
cdr3_nt: TGTGCCAGCAGTTTACCGGGACAGGGATACAATGAGCAGTTCTTC

d_call: -
j_call: TRBJ1-5
clone_size: -
v_call: TRBV4-1
cdr3_aa: CASSQDGREPQHF
cdr3_nt: TGCGCCAGCAGCCAAGATGGTCGGGAGCCCCAGCATTTT

d_call: TRBD1
j_call: TRBJ1-5
clone_size: -
v_call: TRBV27
cdr3_aa: CASSLGQGAGQPQHF
cdr3_nt: TGTGCCAGCAGTTTGGGACAGGGGGCTGGTCAGCCCCAGCATTTT

d_call: TRBD2
j_call: TRBJ2-1
clone_size: -
v_call: TRBV5-1
cdr3_aa: CASSLALTSGVDNEQFF
cdr3_nt: TGCGCCAGCAGCTTGGCCCTTACTAGCGGAGTCGACAATGAGCAGTTCTTC

d_call: TRBD1
j_call: TRBJ2-2
clone_size: -
v_call: TRBV28
cdr3_aa: CASSDRDRGRRGRRTGELSF
cdr3_nt: TGTGCCAGCAGCGACCGGGACAGGGGGCGACGGGGTCGAAGGACCGGGGAGCTGTCTTTT

d_call: -
j_call: TRBJ2-5
clone_size: -
v_call: TRBV19
cdr3_aa: CASSEGGQPKTQYF
cdr3_nt: TGTGCCAGTAGTGAAGGAGGACAGCCGAAGACCCAGTACTTC

d_call: TRBD2
j_call: TRBJ2-2
clone_size: -
v_call: TRBV19
cdr3_aa: CASSRTGGIVGELFF
cdr3_nt: TGTGCCAGTAGTAGGACGGGAGGGATCGTCGGGGAGCTGTTTTTT

d_call: TRBD2
j_call: TRBJ2-2
clone_size: -
v_call: TRBV19
cdr3_aa: CAVKAGAPTGELFF
cdr3_nt: TGTGCCGTCAAAGCGGGGGCCCCCACCGGGGAGCTGTTTTTT

d_call: -
j_call: TRBJ2-7
clone_size: -
v_call: TRBV19
cdr3_aa: CASSQGTKGNEQYF
cdr3_nt: TGTGCCAGTAGTCAGGGGACTAAGGGAAACGAGCAGTACTTC

d_call: TRBD2
j_call: TRBJ2-5
clone_size: -
v_call: TRBV7-6
cdr3_aa: CASSSGLANQETQYF
cdr3_nt: TGTGCCAGCAGCTCGGGACTAGCGAATCAAGAGACCCAGTACTTC

d_call: TRBD1
j_call: TRBJ2-7
clone_size: -
v_call: TRBV7-6
cdr3_aa: CASSLSGGAPYEQYF
cdr3_nt: TGTGCCAGCAGCTTATCAGGGGGCGCCCCCTACGAGCAGTACTTC

d_call: TRBD2
j_call: TRBJ2-5
clone_size: -
v_call: TRBV11-2
cdr3_aa: CASSLGSGGAGETQYF
cdr3_nt: TGTGCCAGCAGCTTAGGTAGCGGGGGGGCCGGTGAGACCCAGTACTTC

d_call: TRBD1
j_call: TRBJ2-5
clone_size: -
v_call: TRBV28
cdr3_aa: CASSLVRGTGETQYF
cdr3_nt: TGTGCCAGCAGTTTAGTCCGTGGGACAGGCGAGACCCAGTACTTC

d_call: TRBD1
j_call: TRBJ2-7
clone_size: -
v_call: TRBV6-1
cdr3_aa: CASSERGQGDEQYF
cdr3_nt: TGTGCCAGCAGTGAGCGGGGACAGGGGGACGAGCAGTACTTC

d_call: TRBD1
j_call: TRBJ2-1
clone_size: -
v_call: TRBV11-2
cdr3_aa: CASKLTQGQVYNEQFF
cdr3_nt: TGTGCCAGCAAATTAACCCAAGGACAGGTCTACAATGAGCAGTTCTTC

d_call: -
j_call: TRBJ2-1
clone_size: -
v_call: TRBV29-1
cdr3_aa: CSVSGRGYLGQFF
cdr3_nt: TGCAGCGTTAGCGGCAGGGGATATCTGGGGCAGTTCTTC

d_call: TRBD2
j_call: TRBJ2-1
clone_size: few
v_call: TRBV11-3
cdr3_aa: CASSQVAGGIYNEQFF
cdr3_nt: TGTGCCAGCAGCCAAGTAGCGGGAGGGATCTACAATGAGCAGTTCTTC

d_call: TRBD1
j_call: TRBJ1-6
clone_size: -
v_call: TRBV28
cdr3_aa: CASSPGQGGGSPLHF
cdr3_nt: TGTGCCAGCAGCCCGGGACAGGGGGGTGGGTCACCCCTCCACTTT

d_call: -
j_call: TRBJ1-2
clone_size: -
v_call: TRBV28
cdr3_aa: CAGRIAAGYTF
cdr3_nt: TGTGCCGGCAGGATCGCGGCTGGCTACACCTTC

d_call: -
j_call: TRBJ2-1
clone_size: -
v_call: TRBV27
cdr3_aa: CASSLVPSAYNEQFF
cdr3_nt: TGTGCCAGCAGTTTAGTCCCTAGCGCTTACAATGAGCAGTTCTTC

d_call: -
j_call: TRBJ1-1
clone_size: -
v_call: TRBV7-8
cdr3_aa: CASSLKGQGLAEAFF
cdr3_nt: TGTGCCAGCAGCCTCAAGGGGCAGGGCTTGGCTGAAGCTTTCTTT

d_call: TRBD2
j_call: TRBJ2-3
clone_size: -
v_call: TRBV6-5
cdr3_aa: CASSFVGGNTDTQYF
cdr3_nt: TGTGCCAGCAGTTTCGTGGGGGGGAACACAGATACGCAGTATTTT

d_call: TRBD2
j_call: TRBJ2-2
clone_size: -
v_call: TRBV19
cdr3_aa: CASTPGLANTGELFF
cdr3_nt: TGTGCCAGTACTCCGGGACTAGCAAACACCGGGGAGCTGTTTTTT

d_call: TRBD2
j_call: TRBJ2-1
clone_size: -
v_call: TRBV11-3
cdr3_aa: CASSPGLAGVGQFF
cdr3_nt: TGTGCCAGCAGCCCTGGACTAGCGGGAGTCGGGCAGTTCTTC

d_call: TRBD2
j_call: TRBJ2-1
clone_size: -
v_call: TRBV7-2
cdr3_aa: CASSLRRVESGGYYNEQFF
cdr3_nt: TGTGCCAGCAGCTTAAGGAGGGTGGAGAGCGGGGGGTACTACAATGAGCAGTTCTTC

d_call: TRBD1
j_call: TRBJ2-3
clone_size: few
v_call: TRBV6-1
cdr3_aa: CASSEFYGVGQGDLF
cdr3_nt: TGTGCCAGCAGTGAATTTTATGGCGTGGGACAGGGGGATCTTTTT

d_call: TRBD1
j_call: TRBJ2-3
clone_size: -
v_call: TRBV5-4
cdr3_aa: CASRPGQGARVDTQYF
cdr3_nt: TGTGCCAGCAGGCCGGGACAGGGGGCGAGAGTGGATACGCAGTATTTT

d_call: -
j_call: TRBJ2-7
clone_size: -
v_call: TRBV2
cdr3_aa: CASSEWRAAYEQYF
cdr3_nt: TGTGCCAGCAGTGAATGGAGGGCAGCCTACGAGCAGTACTTC

d_call: -
j_call: TRBJ2-1
clone_size: -
v_call: TRBV6-1
cdr3_aa: CASSDRYSEQFF
cdr3_nt: TGTGCCAGCAGTGACAGGTACAGTGAGCAGTTCTTC

d_call: TRBD2
j_call: TRBJ2-7
clone_size: -
v_call: TRBV19
cdr3_aa: CASSPPRGYEQYF
cdr3_nt: TGTGCCAGTAGTCCCCCGCGGGGGTACGAGCAGTACTTC

d_call: TRBD1
j_call: TRBJ1-1
clone_size: -
v_call: TRBV7-9
cdr3_aa: CASSPGQGSYTEAFF
cdr3_nt: TGTGCCAGCAGCCCGGGACAGGGAAGTTACACTGAAGCTTTCTTT

d_call: -
j_call: TRBJ1-1
clone_size: -
v_call: TRBV7-2
cdr3_aa: CASSLKRGTEAFF
cdr3_nt: TGTGCCAGCAGCTTAAAAAGGGGCACTGAAGCTTTCTTT

d_call: TRBD2
j_call: TRBJ2-2
clone_size: -
v_call: TRBV6-1
cdr3_aa: CASSDRPSGSTGELFF
cdr3_nt: TGTGCCAGCAGTGATCGCCCTAGCGGGAGCACCGGGGAGCTGTTTTTT

d_call: TRBD1
j_call: TRBJ2-1
clone_size: -
v_call: TRBV7-6
cdr3_aa: CASSSRNRGQNNEQFF
cdr3_nt: TGTGCCAGCAGCTCGAGAAACAGGGGCCAAAACAATGAGCAGTTCTTC

d_call: TRBD2
j_call: TRBJ2-3
clone_size: -
v_call: TRBV9
cdr3_aa: CASSGRLATSTDTQYF
cdr3_nt: TGTGCCAGCAGCGGAAGACTAGCGACTAGCACAGATACGCAGTATTTT

d_call: -
j_call: TRBJ1-1
clone_size: -
v_call: TRBV7-3
cdr3_aa: CASSSATVAVRGTEAFF
cdr3_nt: TGTGCCAGCAGCTCCGCGACAGTCGCAGTTCGTGGCACTGAAGCTTTCTTT

d_call: -
j_call: TRBJ1-3
clone_size: -
v_call: TRBV18
cdr3_aa: CASSPETGNTIYF
cdr3_nt: TGTGCCAGCTCACCCGAGACTGGAAACACCATATATTTT

d_call: -
j_call: TRBJ2-7
clone_size: few
v_call: TRBV2
cdr3_aa: CASSEWADSGLYEQYF
cdr3_nt: TGTGCCAGCAGTGAATGGGCGGACAGCGGCCTCTACGAGCAGTACTTC

d_call: TRBD2
j_call: TRBJ2-7
clone_size: -
v_call: TRBV5-8
cdr3_aa: CASRGTSGYEQYF
cdr3_nt: TGTGCCAGCCGTGGGACTAGCGGCTACGAGCAGTACTTC

d_call: TRBD2
j_call: TRBJ2-1
clone_size: -
v_call: TRBV19
cdr3_aa: CASSRGLEHPNEQFF
cdr3_nt: TGTGCCAGTAGTAGAGGACTAGAGCACCCCAATGAGCAGTTCTTC

d_call: -
j_call: TRBJ2-7
clone_size: few
v_call: TRBV5-1
cdr3_aa: CASSIGQTYEQYF
cdr3_nt: TGCGCCAGCAGCATAGGACAGACCTACGAGCAGTACTTC

d_call: TRBD2
j_call: TRBJ2-1
clone_size: -
v_call: TRBV7-8
cdr3_aa: CASSLLGLAGNEQFF
cdr3_nt: TGTGCCAGCAGCCTGTTGGGACTAGCAGGTAATGAGCAGTTCTTC

d_call: -
j_call: TRBJ1-2
clone_size: -
v_call: TRBV7-8
cdr3_aa: CASSPGYGYTF
cdr3_nt: TGTGCCAGCAGTCCAGGCTATGGCTACACCTTC

d_call: TRBD1
j_call: TRBJ1-5
clone_size: -
v_call: TRBV27
cdr3_aa: CASSLKAGGEGVPQHF
cdr3_nt: TGTGCCAGCAGTTTGAAGGCAGGGGGCGAGGGGGTCCCCCAGCATTTT

d_call: TRBD2
j_call: TRBJ2-1
clone_size: -
v_call: TRBV18
cdr3_aa: CASSPPAGGDEQFF
cdr3_nt: TGTGCCAGCTCACCACCAGCGGGGGGGGATGAGCAGTTCTTC

d_call: -
j_call: TRBJ2-7
clone_size: few
v_call: TRBV5-6
cdr3_aa: CASSLYGGEEQYF
cdr3_nt: TGTGCCAGCAGCTTGTATGGAGGGGAAGAGCAGTACTTC

d_call: -
j_call: TRBJ2-1
clone_size: few
v_call: TRBV6-1
cdr3_aa: CASSGGVAYNEQFF
cdr3_nt: TGTGCCAGCAGTGGGGGGGTGGCCTACAATGAGCAGTTCTTC

d_call: -
j_call: TRBJ2-7
clone_size: -
v_call: TRBV7-6
cdr3_aa: CASSLMRVGSYEQYF
cdr3_nt: TGTGCCAGCAGCTTAATGAGGGTAGGGTCCTACGAGCAGTACTTC

d_call: TRBD1
j_call: TRBJ2-7
clone_size: -
v_call: TRBV28
cdr3_aa: CASRTGTGGYEQYF
cdr3_nt: TGTGCCAGTCGGACCGGGACAGGGGGCTACGAGCAGTACTTC

d_call: TRBD1
j_call: TRBJ1-2
clone_size: -
v_call: TRBV4-3
cdr3_aa: CASSRNQGARNGYTF
cdr3_nt: TGCGCCAGCAGCCGAAATCAGGGGGCGAGGAATGGCTACACCTTC

d_call: TRBD2
j_call: TRBJ2-5
clone_size: -
v_call: TRBV7-3
cdr3_aa: CASSFSGTSDGETQYF
cdr3_nt: TGTGCCAGCAGCTTTTCCGGGACTAGCGACGGAGAGACCCAGTACTTC

d_call: TRBD2
j_call: TRBJ2-1
clone_size: few
v_call: TRBV9
cdr3_aa: CASSVAGGSYNEQFF
cdr3_nt: TGTGCCAGCAGCGTAGCGGGAGGTTCCTACAATGAGCAGTTCTTC

d_call: -
j_call: TRBJ2-1
clone_size: -
v_call: TRBV7-9
cdr3_aa: CASSLDGSLYNEQFF
cdr3_nt: TGTGCCAGCAGCTTAGACGGGAGTCTCTACAATGAGCAGTTCTTC